These T cell receptor beta chains were read from a single sample in a study of identical twins. TCRdb fed the 5' RACE reads into MiXCR, producing one record per CDR3 protein. The repertoire has 1.5 million to 2 million distinct CDR3 sequences, less than 35% of them found once; the top ten carry about 0.3%. Sequencing was done on a sample of cord blood. These receptors were collected from a newborn girl in good health. The CDR3 runs from the conserved cysteine through the conserved F or W. The D gene is left open where the match is weak. Clone size appears in some rows only: once, few, many, or a class for an expanded clone.

V,J,D,size,CDR3,DNA
TRBV12-3/TRBV12-4,TRBJ1-5,NA,NA,CASSSGFQPQHF,TGTGCCAGCAGTTCAGGGTTCCAGCCCCAGCATTTT
TRBV10-3,TRBJ2-4,TRBD1,many,CAISDRGNIQYF,TGTGCCATCAGTGACAGGGGGAACATTCAGTACTTC
TRBV2,TRBJ1-2,TRBD1,few,CATLSYRGNYGYTF,TGTGCCACCTTATCATACAGGGGGAACTATGGCTACACCTTC
TRBV20-1,TRBJ2-3,TRBD2,NA,CSARLSGGPKDTQYF,TGCAGTGCTAGGCTCAGCGGGGGGCCGAAAGATACGCAGTATTTT
TRBV5-4,TRBJ2-3,TRBD2,few,CASVAGPTDTQYF,TGTGCCAGCGTAGCGGGGCCCACAGATACGCAGTATTTT
TRBV14,TRBJ1-1,NA,NA,CASSQVPFNTEAFF,TGTGCCAGCAGCCAAGTTCCCTTCAACACTGAAGCTTTCTTT
TRBV7-2,TRBJ2-4,TRBD2,many,CASTLLAGGNIQYF,TGTGCCAGCACCCTACTAGCGGGGGGAAACATTCAGTACTTC
TRBV7-2,TRBJ1-1,NA,few,CASSAHRGNTEAFF,TGTGCCAGCAGCGCCCATCGGGGTAACACTGAAGCTTTCTTT
TRBV27,TRBJ2-3,NA,NA,CASSSRRHPQGTDTQYF,TGTGCCAGCAGTTCCCGTCGACACCCCCAGGGCACAGATACGCAGTATTTT
TRBV29-1,TRBJ2-3,TRBD2,many,CSVEAGLGTDTQYF,TGCAGCGTTGAGGCGGGACTAGGCACAGATACGCAGTATTTT
TRBV13,TRBJ1-4,NA,NA,CASSLEGGYNEKLFF,TGTGCCAGCAGCTTAGAGGGTGGATATAATGAAAAACTGTTTTTT
TRBV12-3/TRBV12-4,TRBJ2-7,NA,NA,CASSLVGLSPYEQYF,TGTGCCAGCAGTTTAGTCGGCTTATCCCCCTACGAGCAGTACTTC
TRBV11-2,TRBJ1-3,NA,NA,CASSFTGNTIYF,TGTGCCAGCAGCTTTACAGGGAACACCATATATTTT
TRBV14,TRBJ1-1,NA,NA,CASSQDRPGRLNTEAFF,TGTGCCAGCAGCCAAGATAGACCGGGACGGTTGAACACTGAAGCTTTCTTT
TRBV20-1,TRBJ2-3,TRBD2,once,CSASGGGRRTDTQYF,TGCAGTGCTAGCGGGGGGGGGCGACGCACAGATACGCAGTATTTT
TRBV20-1,TRBJ1-5,NA,few,CSGQADSNQPQHF,TGCAGTGGACAGGCTGATAGCAATCAGCCCCAGCATTTT
TRBV7-2,TRBJ2-7,NA,NA,CASTLEGQTYNEQYF,TGTGCCAGCACCTTAGAGGGGCAGACCTACAATGAGCAGTACTTC
TRBV7-8,TRBJ2-2,NA,once,CASSPRGGKFGTGELFF,TGTGCCAGCAGCCCCCGAGGCGGGAAATTTGGCACCGGGGAGCTGTTTTTT
TRBV6-6,TRBJ1-1,NA,once,CATRGVNTEAFF,TGTGCCACCCGGGGGGTGAACACTGAAGCTTTCTTT
TRBV7-8,TRBJ2-1,NA,NA,CASSLGVLASETYNEQFF,TGTGCCAGCAGCTTAGGGGTCCTGGCTAGCGAAACCTACAATGAGCAGTTCTTC
TRBV27,TRBJ2-3,NA,NA,CASSSPPGDTQYF,TGTGCCAGCAGTTCCCCCCCCGGAGATACGCAGTATTTT
TRBV12-3/TRBV12-4,TRBJ1-1,NA,NA,CASSLGGDGEAFF,TGTGCCAGCAGTTTAGGGGGGGACGGGGAAGCTTTCTTT
TRBV6-6,TRBJ1-2,NA,NA,CASSLVEGYTF,TGTGCCAGCAGTTTAGTGGAGGGCTACACCTTC
TRBV4-1,TRBJ1-2,NA,few,CASSQDIKWANYGYTF,TGCGCCAGCAGCCAAGATATAAAGTGGGCTAACTATGGCTACACCTTC
TRBV5-1,TRBJ2-7,NA,NA,CASSSNAKTSSYEQYF,TGCGCCAGCAGCTCTAACGCCAAGACAAGCTCCTACGAGCAGTACTTC
TRBV5-1,TRBJ2-3,TRBD2,NA,CASSPRAGVTTDTQYF,TGCGCCAGCAGCCCAAGAGCGGGGGTCACCACAGATACGCAGTATTTT
TRBV6-5,TRBJ2-3,TRBD2,few,CASSYGLAGTGDTQYF,TGTGCCAGCAGTTACGGCCTAGCGGGAACCGGGGATACGCAGTATTTT
TRBV20-1,TRBJ2-3,TRBD2,few,CSAVPSGSTDTQYF,TGCAGTGCTGTACCTAGCGGGAGTACAGATACGCAGTATTTT
TRBV20-1,TRBJ2-1,TRBD2,NA,CSAITPTSGTNEQFF,TGCAGTGCTATAACCCCTACTAGCGGGACTAATGAGCAGTTCTTC